This TCR beta chain was identified in a study of CD8+ T cells in alopecia areata. Germline V gene sequence: CDR1 FNHDT, CDR2 SITEND (reference sequence). The CDR3 has 12 residues. Sequencing relied on a cDNA template that was reverse transcribed from extracted RNA. The assay was immunoSEQ multiplex PCR, and TCRdb's table has in-frame clones only and misses some. This sample carries more than 250,000 clones, none of them present only once. CD4, CD8alpha, NKG2D, NKG2ACE and other markers were used to sort pooled cutaneous lymph node cells. On this clone itself: Here the gene names and germline are mouse. The CDR3 is cut off 4 residues early in the read; its end comes from the germline J gene.

V gene TRBV19 combines with J gene TRBJ2-5; D unresolved. The receptor's source is a C3H/HeJ mouse with alopecia areata. As its MHC haplotype, the strain has H2-k. Sequencing was carried out using CD4+ T cells sorted from a lymph node. CDR3 protein: CASSIVGDTQYF. Incomplete CDR3 DNA: TGTGCCAGCAGTATAGTTGGGGAC.